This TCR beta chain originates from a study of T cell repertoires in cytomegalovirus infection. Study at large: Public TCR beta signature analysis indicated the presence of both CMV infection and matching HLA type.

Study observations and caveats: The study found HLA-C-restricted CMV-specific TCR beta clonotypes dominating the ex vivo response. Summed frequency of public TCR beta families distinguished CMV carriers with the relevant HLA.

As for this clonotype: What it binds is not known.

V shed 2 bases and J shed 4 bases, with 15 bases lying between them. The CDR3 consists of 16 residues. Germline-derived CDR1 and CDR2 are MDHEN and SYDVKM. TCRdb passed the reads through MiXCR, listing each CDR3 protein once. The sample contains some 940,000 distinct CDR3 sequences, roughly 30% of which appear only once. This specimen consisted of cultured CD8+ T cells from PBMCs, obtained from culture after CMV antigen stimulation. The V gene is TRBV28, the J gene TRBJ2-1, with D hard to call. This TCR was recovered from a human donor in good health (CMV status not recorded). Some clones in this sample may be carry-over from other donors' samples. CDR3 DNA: TGTGCCAGCAGTTTAAGCCTCGGGTTTTCGTACAATGAGCAGTTCTTC. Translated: CASSLSLGFSYNEQFF.